Sequencing of this T cell receptor beta chain was carried out in a study of blood T cell repertoires in COVID-19. About the study: Samples representing acute and convalescent COVID-19 were sourced from the United States, Italy and Spain.

Recovered Cohort 3 donors showed two negative PCRs, clearance, or symptom resolution. The germline gives CDR1 SQVTM, CDR2 ANQGSEA. The V and J ends lost 7 bases and 2 bases, in that order; junction bases with no gene match: 8. This CDR3 has 14 amino acids. Per the original data handling: The authors estimated nucleated cell counts from reference gene primer amplification. Profiled with immunoSEQ multiplex PCR; TCRdb holds only in-frame clones, not every one. V, J and clone size reflect that table, while D and trimming were determined from the DNA. The sample has 210,000 or so clones; around 80% are singletons.

The sample consisted of PBMCs or T cells enriched from blood (not recorded which). This chain uses TRBV29-1 with TRBJ1-2; 9 positions agree with TRBD1. The sequence was collected from a man in his 60s who had recovered from COVID-19. CDR3 residues: CSGQQGAGNYGYTF. DNA for the CDR3: TGCAGCGGGCAACAGGGGGCTGGGAACTATGGCTACACCTTC.